Presented here are 27 T cell receptor beta chains from one specimen sequenced in a study of cytomegalovirus exposure and HLA in healthy donors. 13 Jbeta primers and 60 Vbeta primers were used for the PCR. Measured with immunoSEQ multiplex PCR; TCRdb has only the in-frame clones, and not every one. Counted here are around 200,000 clones, around nine tenths occurring once; the ten biggest clones make up around 0.31%. Specimen: PBMCs. These receptors were taken from a woman aged 25 to 39 in good health and CMV-seronegative.

The chain uses TRBV4-1 and TRBJ2-7; 7 nucleotides match TRBD1. The CDR3 covers 15 residues. Germline CDR1 and CDR2: MGHRA and YSYEKL. The V gene end was trimmed by 1 base and the J gene end by 2 bases; junction bases not matched to a gene: 5. CDR3 nucleotide sequence: TGCGCCAGCAGCCAAGTATGGGACAGAGCCTACGAGCAGTACTTC. Encoded protein: CASSQVWDRAYEQYF.

V and J are TRBV4-1 and TRBJ2-5; possible D gene TRBD2, 6 bases. This CDR3 region has 15 residues. V lost 0 bases, J lost 4 bases, and 12 bases lay in between. The germline V gene has CDR1 MGHRA and CDR2 YSYEKL. The CDR3 protein is CASSQDLGGIETQYF. The CDR3 nucleotides read TGCGCCAGCAGCCAAGATCTGGGGGGAATAGAGACCCAGTACTTC.

This clone was recorded only once. The sample holds other DNA sequences that translate to the same CDR3. The chain is built from TRBV2 and TRBJ2-2; TRBD1 aligns across 7 bases. The CDR3 is 14 amino acids. V lost 4 bases, J lost 7 bases, and 6 bases stayed unmatched. CDR1 is SNHLY and CDR2 is FYNNEI in the germline V gene. The DNA of the CDR3 is TGTGCCAGCAGTGCCGACAGGGCGGGCGGGGAGCTGTTTTTT. This translates into CASSADRAGGELFF.

This chain connects TRBV2 to TRBJ1-1, with D possibly matching TRBD1 (5 bases). This CDR3 has 14 residues. CDR1 is SNHLY and CDR2 is FYNNEI in the germline V gene. Trimming shortened V by 7 bases and J by 5 bases, and 17 bases separated the two germline ends. CDR3 sequence (DNA): TGTGCCAGCATGGGTGTGAGGGGAGGAACTGAAGCTTTCTTT. This encodes CASMGVRGGTEAFF.

The table lists this clone with a count of one. V gene TRBV9 combines with J gene TRBJ2-1; the D gene is possibly TRBD1 (6 bases). The CDR3 length is 13 residues. V was shortened by 3 bases and J by 8 bases, with 12 bases between the two germline ends. Germline CDR1 SGDLS, CDR2 YYNGEE. The DNA of the CDR3 is TGTGCCAGCAGCGCGCTGACAGGAGATGAGCAGTTCTTC. It is translated as CASSALTGDEQFF.

This chain uses TRBV27 with TRBJ2-6; D call uncertain. Germline loops: CDR1 MNHEY, CDR2 SMNVEV (reference sequence). V was cut by 8 bases and J by 2 bases, with 10 bases left in between. The CDR3 runs 14 residues. DNA of the CDR3: TGTGCCAGCTGTCGGGTAGCTGGGGCCAACGTCCTGACTTTC. This sequence encodes CASCRVAGANVLTF.

This clone turned up a few times. The chain employs TRBV11-2 and TRBJ2-7; 12 positions match TRBD2. Losses at the gene ends were 5 bases for V and 2 bases for J; bases not matched to a gene: 4. The CDR3 covers 15 residues. Germline CDR1 and CDR2: SGHAT and FQNNGV. In DNA, the CDR3 is TGTGCCAGCAGCGTATCTAGCGGGAGGGCCTACGAGCAGTACTTC. Translating it yields CASSVSSGRAYEQYF. The whole variable domain, remainder taken from reference TRBV11-2 and TRBJ2-7, is EAGVAQSPRYKIIEKRQSVAFWCNPISGHATLYWYQQILGQGPKLLIQFQNNGVVDDSQLPKDRFSAERLKGVDSTLKIQPAKLEDSAVYLCASSVSSGRAYEQYFGPGTRLTVT.

The chain combines TRBV28 with TRBJ2-1, with 8 bases fitting TRBD2. The CDR3 has 16 residues. Trimming removed 5 bases from V and 3 bases from J; junction bases left unmatched: 9. Germline values: CDR1 MDHEN, CDR2 SYDVKM. CDR3 in amino acids: CASSGGPGGIYNEQFF. In DNA form, the CDR3 reads TGTGCCAGCAGTGGGGGGCCGGGGGGGATCTACAATGAGCAGTTCTTC.

The table lists this clone with a few counts. The chain uses TRBV7-4 and TRBJ2-3; 8 positions agree with TRBD1. Germline assignment: CDR1 SGHVT and CDR2 SQSDAQ. The CDR3 sequence is 14 residues long. J gave up 2 bases and V 7 bases, and 5 bases lay outside the gene matches. CDR3 coding DNA: TGTGCCAGCATGGGGACAGGAATCACAGATACGCAGTATTTT. Translating gives CASMGTGITDTQYF.

The chain is built from TRBV20-1 and TRBJ2-7, with no clear D. The V and J ends lost 1 base and 7 bases respectively, with 8 bases between them. Germline V gene sequence: CDR1 DFQATT, CDR2 SNEGSKA (reference sequence). The CDR3 extends over 11 amino acids. CDR3 amino acids: CSARVVREQYF. The CDR3 DNA reads TGCAGTGCTAGAGTGGTGAGAGAGCAGTACTTC.

The chain couples TRBV27 to TRBJ2-2; TRBD1 agrees at 7 bases. From germline, CDR1 is MNHEY and CDR2 SMNVEV (reference sequence). Trimming cost V 5 bases and J 0 bases; bases outside gene matches: 6. CDR3 length equals 16 residues. Here the CDR3 DNA reads TGTGCCAGCAGTGGCCAGGACAGGTCGAACACCGGGGAGCTGTTTTTT. It codes for CASSGQDRSNTGELFF.

The chain uses TRBV19 and TRBJ2-4; D might be TRBD2 (6 bases). V was shortened by 3 bases and J by 7 bases, with 19 bases between the two germline ends. Germline V gene sequence: CDR1 LNHDA, CDR2 SQIVND (reference sequence). This CDR3 contains 16 residues. CDR3: CASSMRGQGRGNIQYF. CDR3 coding DNA: TGTGCCAGTAGTATGAGAGGCCAGGGTCGGGGGAACATTCAGTACTTC.

The gene calls are TRBV5-1 and TRBJ2-5, with TRBD2 matching 14 bases. CDR1 is SGHRS, CDR2 YFSETQ, per germline. J was trimmed by 6 bases and V by 3 bases; bases with no gene match: 16. The length of the CDR3 is 19 residues. CDR3 nucleotides: TGCGCCAGCAGCTACCCCTCCGGGACTAGCGGGAGCGGGGGCAAGACCCAGTACTTC. It is translated as CASSYPSGTSGSGGKTQYF. Based on the CDR3 plus reference TRBV5-1 and TRBJ2-5, the full variable domain is KAGVTQTPRYLIKTRGQQVTLSCSPISGHRSVSWYQQTPGQGLQFLFEYFSETQRNKGNFPGRFSGRQFSNSRSEMNVSTLELGDSALYLCASSYPSGTSGSGGKTQYFGPGTRLLVL.

The gene calls are TRBV6-4 and TRBJ1-1; no clear D gene. CDR1 MRHNA and CDR2 SNTAGT come from the germline V gene. This CDR3 has 13 residues. Trimming left V 6 bases short and J 5 bases short, with 13 bases between. Here the CDR3 reads CASRLTSETEAFF. The CDR3 bases are TGTGCCAGCAGGCTTACCTCGGAGACTGAAGCTTTCTTT.

This clone was seen a single time. The V call is TRBV5-1, the J call TRBJ2-7; 8 nucleotides agree with TRBD1. Per germline, CDR1 SGHRS and CDR2 YFSETQ. This CDR3 spans 16 amino acids. V was clipped by 1 base and J by 2 bases; unmatched bases: 8. Written as DNA, the CDR3 is TGCGCCAGCAGCTTGTCGGTTAGGACAGGGACCTACGAGCAGTACTTC. Its translation: CASSLSVRTGTYEQYF.

V and J are TRBV28 and TRBJ1-4, with 8 bases lining up with TRBD1. The CDR3 runs to 16 residues. Germline CDR1 is MDHEN and CDR2 is SYDVKM. Losses at the gene ends were 5 bases for V and 8 bases for J; bases not matched to a gene: 13. The CDR3 here is CASSPRPRGREEKLFF. The DNA for the CDR3 is TGTGCCAGCAGTCCCCGACCCAGGGGGCGCGAAGAAAAACTGTTTTTT.

This chain joins TRBV7-8 and TRBJ2-7, with TRBD2 matching 11 bases. This CDR3 contains 16 residues. Germline V gene data show CDR1 as SGHVS and CDR2 as FQNEAQ. The V and J ends lost 0 bases and 6 bases, in that order; junction bases with no gene match: 7. In DNA form, the CDR3 reads TGTGCCAGCAGCTTAGCCTCGACTAGCGGGATTGGCGAGCAGTACTTC. Amino acids: CASSLASTSGIGEQYF.

This sequence joins TRBV6-6 and TRBJ2-7; 7 bases align to TRBD2. The length of the CDR3 is 16 residues. The V and J ends lost 2 bases and 3 bases, in that order; junction bases with no gene match: 10. Germline V CDR1 and CDR2: MNHNY, SVGAGI (reference sequence). The CDR3, as DNA: TGTGCCAGCAGTTACCTCAGCGGGACCAGGAGCTACGAGCAGTACTTC. Its protein product is CASSYLSGTRSYEQYF.

The CDR3 reads CASTEGRPYNEQFF. DNA for the CDR3: TGTGCCAGTACGGAGGGAAGGCCATACAATGAGCAGTTCTTC. The chain employs TRBV19 and TRBJ2-1; possible D gene TRBD2, 6 bases. CDR1 is LNHDA and CDR2 is SQIVND in the germline V gene (reference sequence). This CDR3 spans 14 amino acids. Between the trimmed V and J ends, which lost 7 bases and 4 bases, there was a span of 14 bases.

V gene TRBV2 combines with J gene TRBJ2-1, with D perhaps TRBD1 (6 bases). The CDR3 runs 14 residues. The V end lost 3 bases, the J end lost 7 bases, and 13 bases lay between the germline ends. Germline V gives CDR1 SNHLY, CDR2 FYNNEI. The CDR3 spells CASSDGVRGNEQFF. The CDR3 nucleotides read TGTGCCAGCAGTGACGGAGTCAGGGGAAATGAGCAGTTCTTC.

The chain links TRBV2 to TRBJ1-2; D is possibly TRBD1 (6 bases). CDR3 length equals 14 residues. V shed 5 bases and J shed 0 bases, with 10 bases lying between them. Germline V CDR1 and CDR2: SNHLY, FYNNEI. The CDR3 reads CASSPQGANYGYTF. CDR3 DNA: TGTGCCAGCAGTCCACAGGGCGCTAACTATGGCTACACCTTC.

V usage is TRBV27 and J usage is TRBJ2-7, with TRBD1 matching 9 bases. V was clipped by 8 bases and J by 6 bases; unmatched bases: 14. Germline V gives CDR1 MNHEY, CDR2 SMNVEV (reference sequence). The CDR3 runs to 15 residues. The DNA for the CDR3 is TGTGCCAGCGGGGAGCCCGGACAGGGGACTCTCGAGCAGTACTTC. It is translated as CASGEPGQGTLEQYF.

As concerns this clone: The sample contains more than one DNA sequence encoding this CDR3. This chain uses TRBV10-3 with TRBJ2-1; 11 bases are shared with TRBD2. V shed 3 bases, J shed 2 bases, and the junction held 9 bases outside the gene matches. Per the germline V gene, CDR1 is ENHRY and CDR2 is SYGVKD. The CDR3 is made up of 18 amino acids. The CDR3 spells CAISDARSSGGTYNEQFF. The CDR3 region has the DNA TGTGCCATCAGTGACGCCCGATCTAGCGGGGGGACCTACAATGAGCAGTTCTTC.

This rearrangement joins TRBV18 to TRBJ1-3, with TRBD1 as a possible D gene (6 bases). Germline CDR1 KGHSH, CDR2 LQKENI. This CDR3 has 16 residues. Trimming took 5 bases from V and 1 from J, leaving 15 bases between them. In nucleotides, the CDR3 is TGTGCCAGCTCAACATCAGGGGCGCAATCTGGAAACACCATATATTTT. Protein: CASSTSGAQSGNTIYF.

The rearrangement links TRBV5-4 to TRBJ2-5; 11 positions agree with TRBD2. Trimming cost V 4 bases and J 3 bases; bases outside gene matches: 2. CDR3 length equals 14 residues. The germline CDR1 and CDR2 sequences are SGHNT and YYREEE (reference sequence). The CDR3 DNA is TGTGCCAGCAGCCGACTAGCGGGAAAAGAGACCCAGTACTTC. This sequence encodes CASSRLAGKETQYF.

V and J are TRBV5-8 and TRBJ2-5, with D possibly TRBD2 on 5 matching bases. Deletions cut 5 bases from V and 7 bases from J, with 15 bases between. This CDR3 is built from 13 residues. Germline CDR1 is SGHTS and CDR2 is YDEGEE. The CDR3, as DNA: TGTGCCAGCAGTCGCGAACGGGGTGGGACCCAGTACTTC. Encoded protein: CASSRERGGTQYF. The full variable domain, in which reference TRBV5-8 and TRBJ2-5 provide the parts outside the CDR3, is EAGVTQSPTHLIKTRGQQATLRCSPISGHTSVYWYQQALGLGLQFLLWYDEGEERNRGNFPPRFSGRQFPNYSSELNVNALELEDSALYLCASSRERGGTQYFGPGTRLLVL.

In nucleotides, the CDR3 is TGTGCCAGCAGTTATCGACACGCTAATGAAAAACTGTTTTTT. Translating it yields CASSYRHANEKLFF. The chain is built from TRBV6-6 and TRBJ1-4; D is uncertain. The V gene's germline CDR1 is MNHNY and CDR2 SVGAGI (reference sequence). The CDR3 spans 14 residues. The V gene lost 3 bases and the J gene lost 3 bases, with 8 bases spanning the gap.